Presented here are 2 T cell receptor beta chains from one specimen sequenced in a study of OX40 agonist ivuxolimab in advanced cancers. Clones were sequenced by immunoSEQ multiplex PCR, and TCRdb holds only the in-frame ones, with some missing. The sample carries approximately 91,000 clones, roughly 86% recorded once. Specimen: CD4+ or CD8+ T cells sorted from blood, collected in a trial of the OX40 agonist ivuxolimab. These receptor sequences come from an adult with an advanced solid tumor such as melanoma, head and neck, liver or kidney cancer.

The V gene is TRBV6-4, the J gene TRBJ2-1, with 13 bases identical to TRBD2. This CDR3 region has 15 residues. Per the germline V gene, CDR1 is MRHNA and CDR2 is SNTAGT. The V and J ends lost 5 bases and 8 bases, in that order; junction bases with no gene match: 6. The CDR3 sequence: CASSQLAGGIYEQFF. The DNA for the CDR3 is TGTGCCAGCAGTCAACTAGCGGGAGGGATTTATGAGCAGTTCTTC.

V gene TRBV7-9 combines with J gene TRBJ1-1, with TRBD1 matching 7 bases. The CDR3 totals 15 residues. From germline, CDR1 is SEHNR and CDR2 FQNEAQ (reference sequence). Trimming took 5 bases from V and 7 from J; bases not matched to a gene: 13. CDR3 DNA: TGTGCCAGCAGCCGTGGCATTACAGGGGTTGATGAAGCTTTCTTT. It translates to CASSRGITGVDEAFF.